This T cell receptor beta chain was observed in a study of blood T cell repertoires in COVID-19. Study information: Both acute and convalescent COVID-19 samples were obtained from the United States, Italy and Spain. T cells, B-cell-depleted T cells, or PBMCs supplied cDNA or gDNA.

Original data processing: Amplified reference gene primers provided the basis for estimating nucleated cell counts. The assay was immunoSEQ multiplex PCR, and TCRdb's table has in-frame clones only and misses some. V and J calls and clone size are those listed in that table; D and trimming were worked out from the DNA. The data hold some 200,000 clones, with around four fifths observed a single time. The CDR3 has 16 residues. V shed 2 bases and J 2 bases; nucleotides not matched to a gene: 4. CDR1 and CDR2 (germline): GTSNPN, SVGIG (reference sequence). This rearrangement joins TRBV30 to TRBJ1-4; 11 nucleotides match TRBD1. Input material: peripheral blood. This clonotype originated in a man aged 25-45 years with active or convalescent COVID-19. CDR3 nucleotides: TGTGCCTGGAGTACGGGACAGGGGGGGACTAATGAAAAACTGTTTTTT. The encoded protein is CAWSTGQGGTNEKLFF.